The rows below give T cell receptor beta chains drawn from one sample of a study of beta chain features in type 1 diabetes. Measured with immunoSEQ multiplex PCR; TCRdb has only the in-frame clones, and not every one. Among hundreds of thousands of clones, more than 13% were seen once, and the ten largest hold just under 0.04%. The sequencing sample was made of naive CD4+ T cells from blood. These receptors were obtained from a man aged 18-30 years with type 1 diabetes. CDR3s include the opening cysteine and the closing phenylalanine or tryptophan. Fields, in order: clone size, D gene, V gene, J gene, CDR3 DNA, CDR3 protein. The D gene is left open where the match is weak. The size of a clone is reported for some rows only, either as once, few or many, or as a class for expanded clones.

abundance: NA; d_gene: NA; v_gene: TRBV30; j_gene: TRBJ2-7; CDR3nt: TGTGCCTGGAGTGTAGGTGGCGGGAAAATCTACGAGCAGTACTTC; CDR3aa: CAWSVGGGKIYEQYF
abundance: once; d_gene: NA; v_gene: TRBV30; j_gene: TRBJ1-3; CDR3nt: TGTGCCTGGGGCCGAGGGAACACCATATATTTT; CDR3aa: CAWGRGNTIYF
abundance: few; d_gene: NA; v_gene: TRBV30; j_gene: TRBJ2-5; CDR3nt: TGTGCCTGGAGCGCGACTAGAAGAGAGACCCAGTACTTC; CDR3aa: CAWSATRRETQYF
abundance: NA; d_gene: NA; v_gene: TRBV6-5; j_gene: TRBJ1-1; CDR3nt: TGTGCCAGCACCAACAGCGGGAAGGGCGCGGCTTTCTTT; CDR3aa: CASTNSGKGAAFF
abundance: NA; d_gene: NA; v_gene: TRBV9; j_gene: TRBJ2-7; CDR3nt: TGTGCCAGCAGCCCAGACGGGCGGGACGAGCAGTACTTC; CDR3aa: CASSPDGRDEQYF
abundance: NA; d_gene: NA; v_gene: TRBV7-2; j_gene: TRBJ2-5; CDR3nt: TGTGCCAGCAGCTTAGCACAGGGTGACCAAGAGACCCAGTACTTC; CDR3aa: CASSLAQGDQETQYF
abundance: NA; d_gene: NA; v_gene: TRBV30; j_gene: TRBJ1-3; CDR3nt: TGTGCCTGGAGGTACGGGGGCCTCTCTGGAAACACCATATATTTT; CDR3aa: CAWRYGGLSGNTIYF
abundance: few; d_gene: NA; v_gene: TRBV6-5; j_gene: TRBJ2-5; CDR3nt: TGTGCCAGCAAAACGGGGGCCGTCCAAGAGACCCAGTACTTC; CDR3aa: CASKTGAVQETQYF
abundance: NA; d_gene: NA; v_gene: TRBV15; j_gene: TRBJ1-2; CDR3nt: TGTGCCACCAGCAGAGAGGTTGTTTCTAACTATGGCTACACCTTC; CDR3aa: CATSREVVSNYGYTF
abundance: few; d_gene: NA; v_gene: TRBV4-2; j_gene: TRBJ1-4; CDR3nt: TGTGCCAGCAGCCAAGATCGGCGTAGGGGAGGGGAAAAACTGTTTTTT; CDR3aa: CASSQDRRRGGEKLFF
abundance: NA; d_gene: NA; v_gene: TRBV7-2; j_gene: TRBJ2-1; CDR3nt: TGTGCCAGCAGCCAAAGGCGGGGAAGCTCCTACAATGAGCAGTTCTTC; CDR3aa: CASSQRRGSSYNEQFF
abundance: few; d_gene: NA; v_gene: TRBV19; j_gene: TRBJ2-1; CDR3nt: TGTGCCAGTAGTTCCAACCGCAGGGTTGAGCAGTTCTTC; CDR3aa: CASSSNRRVEQFF
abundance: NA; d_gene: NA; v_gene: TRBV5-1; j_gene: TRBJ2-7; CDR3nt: TGCGCCAGCAGCTCCTGGGGGAGCTCCTACGAGCAGTACTTC; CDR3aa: CASSSWGSSYEQYF
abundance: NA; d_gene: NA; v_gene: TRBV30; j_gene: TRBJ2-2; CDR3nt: TGTGCCTGGAGGGGGAACACCGGGGAGCTGTTTTTT; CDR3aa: CAWRGNTGELFF
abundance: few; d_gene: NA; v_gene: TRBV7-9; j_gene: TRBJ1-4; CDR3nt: TGTGCCAGCAGTTCCGTCGGAGCCGTTGGATTAAATGAAAAACTGTTTTTT; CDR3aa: CASSSVGAVGLNEKLFF
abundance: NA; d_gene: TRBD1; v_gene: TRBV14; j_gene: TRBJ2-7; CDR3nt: TGTGCCAGCAGCCTCCCGGACAGGCTCTACGAGCAGTACTTC; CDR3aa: CASSLPDRLYEQYF
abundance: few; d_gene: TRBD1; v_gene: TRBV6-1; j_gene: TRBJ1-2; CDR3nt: TGTGCCAGCAGTGAAGGATTCGGGACAGCCACCCACTATGGCTACACCTTC; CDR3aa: CASSEGFGTATHYGYTF
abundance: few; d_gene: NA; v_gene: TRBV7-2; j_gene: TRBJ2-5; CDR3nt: TGTGCCAGCAGCCAGGGGCAGGGGGGAAAGACCCAGTACTTC; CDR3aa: CASSQGQGGKTQYF
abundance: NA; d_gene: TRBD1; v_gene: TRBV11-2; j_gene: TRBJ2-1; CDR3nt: TGTGCCAGCAGCTCAAACAGGGGGGCCTACAATGAGCAGTTCTTC; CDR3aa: CASSSNRGAYNEQFF
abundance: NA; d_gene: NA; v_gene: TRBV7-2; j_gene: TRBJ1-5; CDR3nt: TGTGCCAGCAGCTTAGCGCGAAGACATCAGCCCCAGCATTTT; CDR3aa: CASSLARRHQPQHF
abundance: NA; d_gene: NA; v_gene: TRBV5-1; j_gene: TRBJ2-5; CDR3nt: TGCGCCAGCAGCTTGAACTCCATAGTGGCAGAGACCCAGTACTTC; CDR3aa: CASSLNSIVAETQYF
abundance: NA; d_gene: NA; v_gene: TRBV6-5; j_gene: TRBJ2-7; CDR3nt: TGTGCCAGCAGACCGCCGGGGGTTCGGGTACACGAGCAGTACTTC; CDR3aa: CASRPPGVRVHEQYF
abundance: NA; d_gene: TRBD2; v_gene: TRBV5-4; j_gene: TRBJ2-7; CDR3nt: TGTGCCAGCAGCCGCGGGAGCGAGCGGGAGGACCGCGAGCAGTACTTC; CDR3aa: CASSRGSEREDREQYF
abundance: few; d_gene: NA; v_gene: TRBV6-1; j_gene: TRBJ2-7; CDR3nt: TGTGCCAGCAGTTGGGACCACCAATACTACGAGCAGTACTTC; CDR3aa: CASSWDHQYYEQYF
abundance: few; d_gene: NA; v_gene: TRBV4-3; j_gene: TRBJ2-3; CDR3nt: TGCGCCAGCAGCCAAGATGCCTGGTTCACAGATACGCAGTATTTT; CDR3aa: CASSQDAWFTDTQYF
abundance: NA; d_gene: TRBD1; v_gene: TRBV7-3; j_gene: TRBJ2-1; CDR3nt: TGTGCCAGCAGCCACGGACAGGGTAATGAGCAGTTCTTC; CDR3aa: CASSHGQGNEQFF
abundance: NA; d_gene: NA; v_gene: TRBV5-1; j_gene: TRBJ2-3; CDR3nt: TGCGCCAGCAGCGTGTACCCAACGAGCACAGATACGCAGTATTTT; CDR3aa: CASSVYPTSTDTQYF
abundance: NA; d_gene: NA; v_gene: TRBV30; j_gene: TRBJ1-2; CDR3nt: TGTGCCTGGAGCCGGGTGGGCAGGATCCTTGGCTACACCTTC; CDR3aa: CAWSRVGRILGYTF
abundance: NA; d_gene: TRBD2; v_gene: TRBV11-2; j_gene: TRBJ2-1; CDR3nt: TGTGCCAGCAGCTTAAGGCTAGCGGGAGGGCGGTCCTACAATGAGCAGTTCTTC; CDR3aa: CASSLRLAGGRSYNEQFF
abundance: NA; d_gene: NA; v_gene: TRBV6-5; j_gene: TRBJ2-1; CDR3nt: TGTGCCAGCAGTCACAAGGGACATGAGCAGTTCTTC; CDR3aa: CASSHKGHEQFF
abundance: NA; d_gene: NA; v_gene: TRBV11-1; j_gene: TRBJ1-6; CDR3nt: TGTGCCAGCAGCTTACAGGGATGGGGGAATTCACCCCTCCACTTT; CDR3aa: CASSLQGWGNSPLHF
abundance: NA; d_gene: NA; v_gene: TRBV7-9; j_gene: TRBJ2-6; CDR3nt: TGTGCCAGCAGCGCTCATGGGGCCAACGTCCTGACTTTC; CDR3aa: CASSAHGANVLTF
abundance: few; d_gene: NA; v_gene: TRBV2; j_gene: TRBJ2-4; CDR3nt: TGTGCCAGCAGTGAAGACAGGCTAGCCAAAAACATTCAGTACTTC; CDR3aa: CASSEDRLAKNIQYF
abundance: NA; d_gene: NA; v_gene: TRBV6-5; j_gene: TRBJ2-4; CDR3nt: TGTGCCAGCAGCACAGAGGAAGGGGTCATTCAGTACTTC; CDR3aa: CASSTEEGVIQYF
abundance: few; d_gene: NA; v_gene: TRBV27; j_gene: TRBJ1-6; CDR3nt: TGTGCCAGCAGTTTAACCTACAGGAGCTCCTATAATTCACCCCTCCACTTT; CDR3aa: CASSLTYRSSYNSPLHF
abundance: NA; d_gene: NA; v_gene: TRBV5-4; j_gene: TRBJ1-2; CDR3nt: TGTGCCAGCAGCCCTCCCGACCGGGGCTATGGCTACACCTTC; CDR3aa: CASSPPDRGYGYTF
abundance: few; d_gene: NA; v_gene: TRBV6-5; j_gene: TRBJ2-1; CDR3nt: TGTGCCAGCAGCTCCCTCGGCAATGAGCAGTTCTTC; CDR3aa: CASSSLGNEQFF
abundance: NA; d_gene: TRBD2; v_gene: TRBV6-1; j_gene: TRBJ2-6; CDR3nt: TGTGCCAGCAGGAGCGGGGTCTCTGGGGCCAACGTCCTGACTTTC; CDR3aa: CASRSGVSGANVLTF
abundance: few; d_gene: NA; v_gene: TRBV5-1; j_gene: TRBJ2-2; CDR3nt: TGCGCCAGCAGCTTGGGAATGAAGGGAGGAAACACCGGGGAGCTGTTTTTT; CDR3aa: CASSLGMKGGNTGELFF
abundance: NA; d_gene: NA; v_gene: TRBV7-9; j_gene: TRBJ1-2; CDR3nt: TGTGCCAGCAGCTTAGGGGACGTTGGTGGCTACACCTTC; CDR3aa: CASSLGDVGGYTF
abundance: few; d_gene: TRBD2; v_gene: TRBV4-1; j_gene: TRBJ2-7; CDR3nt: TGCGCCAGCAGCCAATTGACTAGCGGGAGGTTAACCCCCTACGAGCAGTACTTC; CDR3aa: CASSQLTSGRLTPYEQYF
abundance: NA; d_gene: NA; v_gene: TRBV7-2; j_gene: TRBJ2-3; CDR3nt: TGTGCCAGCAGCCTAGTCGGAGGGAGCACAGATACGCAGTATTTT; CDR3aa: CASSLVGGSTDTQYF
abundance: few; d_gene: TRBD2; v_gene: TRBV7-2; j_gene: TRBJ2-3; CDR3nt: TGTGCCAGCAGGACCAGACTAGCGGGGGGAATAGTGGGCACAGATACGCAGTATTTT; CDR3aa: CASRTRLAGGIVGTDTQYF
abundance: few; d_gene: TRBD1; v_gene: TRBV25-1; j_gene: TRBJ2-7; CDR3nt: TGTGCCAGCAGGAGCCACAGGGGCCGCCCTGGGTACGAGCAGTACTTC; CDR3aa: CASRSHRGRPGYEQYF
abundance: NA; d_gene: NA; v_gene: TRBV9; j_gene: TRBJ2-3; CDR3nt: TGTGCCAGCAGCGTCTCCGGAGAGGGACTCCGCGTAGATACGCAGTATTTT; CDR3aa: CASSVSGEGLRVDTQYF
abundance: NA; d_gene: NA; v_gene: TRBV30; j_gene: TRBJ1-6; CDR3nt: TGTGCCTGGAGTGCGAACTTGGCTAATTCACCCCTCCACTTT; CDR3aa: CAWSANLANSPLHF
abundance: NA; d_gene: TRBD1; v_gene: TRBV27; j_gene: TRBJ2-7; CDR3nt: TGTGCCAGCAGTTTCACAGGGGCGTACGAGCAGTACTTC; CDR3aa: CASSFTGAYEQYF
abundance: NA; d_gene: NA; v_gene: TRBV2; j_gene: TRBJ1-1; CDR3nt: TGTGCCAGCTCTGGGACATCCGCTGAAGCTTTCTTT; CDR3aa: CASSGTSAEAFF
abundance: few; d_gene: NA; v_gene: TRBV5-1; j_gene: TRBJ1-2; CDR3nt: TGCGCCAGCAGCTCCCTGACCCTATTGAGTGGCTACACCTTC; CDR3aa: CASSSLTLLSGYTF
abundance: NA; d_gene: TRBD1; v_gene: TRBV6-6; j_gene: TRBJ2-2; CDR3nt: TGTGCCAGCAGTAAAACAGGGGTGGAATCCGGGGAGCTGTTTTTT; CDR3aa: CASSKTGVESGELFF
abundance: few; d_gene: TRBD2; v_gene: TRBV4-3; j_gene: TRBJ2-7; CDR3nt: TGCGCCAGCAGCCCAGAAGCGGGAGCGAACGAGCAGTACTTC; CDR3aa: CASSPEAGANEQYF
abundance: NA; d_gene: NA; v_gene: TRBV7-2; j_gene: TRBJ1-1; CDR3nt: TGTGCCAGCAGCTTACCGGGACACCCGGAAGCTTTCTTT; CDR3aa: CASSLPGHPEAFF
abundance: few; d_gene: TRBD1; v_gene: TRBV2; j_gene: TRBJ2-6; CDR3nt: TGTGCCAGCACCCCCGACAGGGTCCTTTTCTCTGGGGCCAACGTCCTGACTTTC; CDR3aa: CASTPDRVLFSGANVLTF